This TCR beta chain was captured in a study of T-cell memory formation after mild COVID-19. Across the study: Among the donors, TCR clusters were largely specific to each donor.

TCRdb itself ran the 5' RACE reads through MiXCR, one entry per CDR3 protein. The repertoire holds about 310,000 distinct CDR3 sequences, with 19% as singletons. Overall study results and limits: Pre-infection memory showed some responding clones, and this suggested that cross-reactive memory joined. Later expanders leaned CD4+, whereas clones that contracted between day 15 and 85 were balanced CD4/CD8. Contracting clones localized mainly to CM and EM when CD4+ and mainly to EMRA when CD8+.

The CDR3 sequence is 11 residues long. V was cut by 7 bases and J by 10 bases, with 9 bases left in between. Germline V gene lookup returns CDR1 SGDLS and CDR2 YYNGEE. This clonotype was seen a single time. Its antigen is unknown. Sample: PBMCs or a T cell subset sorted from them (not recorded which). The chain uses TRBV9 and TRBJ1-6, with D possibly being TRBD1 (5 bases). This TCR was sampled from a man aged 18 to 35 who had mild COVID-19 (a few samples of this study predate the infection). Cell type and time point are not known. The CDR3 DNA reads TGTGCCAGCGGAGACAGATCACCCCTCCACTTT. It codes for CASGDRSPLHF.